This T cell receptor (beta chain) was sequenced during a study of cytomegalovirus exposure and HLA in healthy donors. Comment on this clone: Its antigen is still unknown.

Study-wide findings and caveats: Certain sequence variants were highly shared and formed a cluster, and this cluster was likely a sequencing artifact. Reportedly, HLA-A and HLA-B alleles of most subjects were accurately predicted from TCR beta.

In germline, CDR1 is SGHDT, CDR2 YYEEEE. The CDR3 runs 15 residues. Trimming took 3 bases from V and 0 from J; bases not matched to a gene: 6. The PCR ran on 60 Vbeta and 13 Jbeta primers. Assay: immunoSEQ multiplex PCR; the TCRdb copy retains only in-frame clones and omits some. The sample records roughly 200,000 clones, more than 60% being singletons. This receptor was taken from a woman in her 30s in good health and CMV-seropositive. What was sequenced was PBMCs. The chain uses TRBV5-6 and TRBJ2-7; 7 positions match TRBD1. This CDR3 reads CASSSLQGTSYEQYF. CDR3 DNA sequence: TGTGCCAGCAGCTCCTTACAGGGGACCTCCTACGAGCAGTACTTC. Full variable domain (remainder filled in from reference TRBV5-6 and TRBJ2-7): DAGVTQSPTHLIKTRGQQVTLRCSPKSGHDTVSWYQQALGQGPQFIFQYYEEEERQRGNFPDRFSGHQFPNYSSELNVNALLLGDSALYLCASSSLQGTSYEQYFGPGTRLTVT.